The source of this TCR beta chain is a study of blood T cell repertoires in COVID-19. Assay: immunoSEQ multiplex PCR; the TCRdb copy retains only in-frame clones and omits some. The sample lists approximately 200,000 clones, roughly 84% seen once, with roughly 6.9% in the top ten. The CDR3 contains 17 residues. V lost 0 bases and J 1 base, leaving 13 bases between the germline ends. Germline V gives CDR1 LNHNV, CDR2 YYDKDF (reference sequence). The source of this sequence is a man aged 40-50 years who had recovered from COVID-19. The chain employs TRBV15 and TRBJ1-3, with D maybe TRBD1 (5 bases). Sequencing was done on a sample of PBMCs or T cells enriched from blood (not recorded which). In DNA, the CDR3 is TGTGCCACCAGCAGAGAACAGGCCCTGAGGTCTGGAAACACCATATATTTT. This encodes CATSREQALRSGNTIYF.